This entry lists 6 T cell receptor beta chains sequenced from one sample in a study of T cells in Graves' hyperthyroidism and ophthalmopathy. The CDR3 regions of TCR beta were amplified from RNA transcripts. RT-PCR in the first round (using the HTBI primer set) targeted the TCR CDR3. MiXCR, run by TCRdb on the multiplex PCR reads, gives a single entry per CDR3 protein. Found here are about 340,000 distinct CDR3 sequences, under 25% of them singletons; the top ten hold 50%. Material: blood. Receptors were obtained from a woman between 45 and 65 years old with Graves' hyperthyroidism.

At least ten counts were recorded for this clonotype. The V gene is TRBV3-1, the J gene TRBJ2-2; 13 bases are shared with TRBD2. V trimming: 3 bases; J trimming: 5 bases; junction bases outside the gene matches: 0. The germline CDR1 and CDR2 sequences are LGHDT and YNNKEL (reference sequence). This CDR3 comprises 15 residues. CDR3 amino acids: CASSQGLAGTGELFF. The CDR3 DNA reads as TGTGCCAGCAGCCAGGGACTAGCGGGGACCGGGGAGCTGTTTTTT. The full variable domain, rest sourced from reference TRBV3-1 and TRBJ2-2, is DTAVSQTPKYLVTQMGNDKSIKCEQNLGHDTMYWYKQDSKKFLKIMFSYNNKELIINETVPNRFSPKSPDKAHLNLHINSLELGDSAVYFCASSQGLAGTGELFFGEGSRLTVL.

In its sample, this clonotype was seen many times. The junction departs from germline at one end; a sequencing error may be responsible. The chain employs TRBV19 and TRBJ1-1; perhaps TRBD1 as D (5 bases). The CDR3 is 14 amino acids. The germline V gene encodes CDR1 LNHDA and CDR2 SQIVND (reference sequence). CDR3 sequence (DNA): TGTGCCAGTAGGAGGGTGGAGGGGAACGCTGAAGCTTTCTTT. This encodes CASRRVEGNAEAFF.

This clonotype was counted only a few times. The J gene is TRBJ1-1, the V gene TRBV19; perhaps TRBD1 as D (5 bases). This CDR3 is 14 amino acids long. V was cut by 5 bases and J by 1 base, with 11 bases left in between. The germline V gene has CDR1 LNHDA and CDR2 SQIVND (reference sequence). CDR3 loop: CASSVTVWNTEAFF. CDR3 nucleotides: TGTGCCAGTAGTGTGACAGTATGGAACACTGAAGCTTTCTTT.

This clonotype was observed at least ten times. V and J are TRBV2 and TRBJ2-5, with D perhaps TRBD1 (6 bases). Trimming stripped 6 bases from V and 2 bases from J, with 10 bases between. The germline V gene encodes CDR1 SNHLY and CDR2 FYNNEI. This CDR3 spans 13 amino acids. CDR3 nucleotides: TGTGCCAGCAGACCGGGACAACAAGAGACCCAGTACTTC. Protein: CASRPGQQETQYF.

This clonotype showed up just once. Being one base from a much bigger clone, this may be a read error. This chain links TRBV7-2 with TRBJ1-5; D uncertain. CDR1 and CDR2 (germline): SGHTA, FQGNSA. CDR3 length: 13 amino acids. CDR3 in amino acids: CASSFDSNQPLHF. The CDR3 region has the DNA TGTGCCAGCAGCTTTGATAGCAATCAGCCCCTGCATTTT.

The chain carries TRBV12-3 or TRBV12-4 and TRBJ2-1, with 7 bases identical to TRBD2. This CDR3 is built from 16 residues. The trim removed 5 bases at V and 0 bases at J, leaving 7 bases unmatched. The CDR3 reads CASSPEAGSSYNEQFF. Written as DNA, the CDR3 is TGTGCCAGCAGTCCAGAAGCGGGGAGCTCCTACAATGAGCAGTTCTTC.